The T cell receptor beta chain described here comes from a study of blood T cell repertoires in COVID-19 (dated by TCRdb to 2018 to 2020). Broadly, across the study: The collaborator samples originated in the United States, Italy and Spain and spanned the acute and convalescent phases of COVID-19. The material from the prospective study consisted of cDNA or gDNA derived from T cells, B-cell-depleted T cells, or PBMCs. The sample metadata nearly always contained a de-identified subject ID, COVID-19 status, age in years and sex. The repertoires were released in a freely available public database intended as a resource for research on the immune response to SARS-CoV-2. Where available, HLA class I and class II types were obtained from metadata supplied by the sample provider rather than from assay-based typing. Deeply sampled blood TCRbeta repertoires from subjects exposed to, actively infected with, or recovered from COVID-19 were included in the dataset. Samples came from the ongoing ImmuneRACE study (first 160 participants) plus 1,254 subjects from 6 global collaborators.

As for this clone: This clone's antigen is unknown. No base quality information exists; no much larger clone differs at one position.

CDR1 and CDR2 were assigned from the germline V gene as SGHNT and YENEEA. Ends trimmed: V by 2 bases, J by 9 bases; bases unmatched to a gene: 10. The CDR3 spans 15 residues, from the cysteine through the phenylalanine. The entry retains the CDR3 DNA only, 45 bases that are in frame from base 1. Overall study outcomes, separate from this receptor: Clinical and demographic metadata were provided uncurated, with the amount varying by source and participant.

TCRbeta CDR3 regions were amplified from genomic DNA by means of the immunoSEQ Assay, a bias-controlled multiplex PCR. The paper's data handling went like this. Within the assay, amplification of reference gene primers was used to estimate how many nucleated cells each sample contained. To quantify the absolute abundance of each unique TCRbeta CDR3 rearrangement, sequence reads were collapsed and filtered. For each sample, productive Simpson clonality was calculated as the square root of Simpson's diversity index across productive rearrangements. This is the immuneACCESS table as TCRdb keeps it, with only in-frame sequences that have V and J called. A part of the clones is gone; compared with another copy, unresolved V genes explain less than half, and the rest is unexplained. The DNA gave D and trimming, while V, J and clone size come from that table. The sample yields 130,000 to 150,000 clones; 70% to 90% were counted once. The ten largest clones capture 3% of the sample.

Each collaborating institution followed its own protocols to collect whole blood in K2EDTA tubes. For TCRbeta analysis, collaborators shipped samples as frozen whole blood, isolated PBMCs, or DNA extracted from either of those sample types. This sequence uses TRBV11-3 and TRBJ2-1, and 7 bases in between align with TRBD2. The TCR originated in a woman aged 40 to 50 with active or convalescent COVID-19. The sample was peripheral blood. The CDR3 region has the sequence CASSLSDRTGGEQFF. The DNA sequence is TGTGCCAGCAGCTTATCTGACCGCACGGGGGGTGAGCAGTTCTTC.